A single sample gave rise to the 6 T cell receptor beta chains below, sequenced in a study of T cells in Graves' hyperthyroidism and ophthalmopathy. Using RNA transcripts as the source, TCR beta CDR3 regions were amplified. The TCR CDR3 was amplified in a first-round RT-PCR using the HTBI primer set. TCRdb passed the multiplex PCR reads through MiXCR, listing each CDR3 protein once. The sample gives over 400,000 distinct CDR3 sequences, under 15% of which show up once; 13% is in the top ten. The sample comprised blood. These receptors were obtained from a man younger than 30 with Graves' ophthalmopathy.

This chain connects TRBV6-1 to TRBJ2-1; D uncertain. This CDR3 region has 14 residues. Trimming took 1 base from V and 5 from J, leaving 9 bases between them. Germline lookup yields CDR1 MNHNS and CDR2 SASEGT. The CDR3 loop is CASSEEYSNNEQFF. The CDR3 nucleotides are TGTGCCAGCAGTGAAGAATACAGTAACAATGAGCAGTTCTTC.

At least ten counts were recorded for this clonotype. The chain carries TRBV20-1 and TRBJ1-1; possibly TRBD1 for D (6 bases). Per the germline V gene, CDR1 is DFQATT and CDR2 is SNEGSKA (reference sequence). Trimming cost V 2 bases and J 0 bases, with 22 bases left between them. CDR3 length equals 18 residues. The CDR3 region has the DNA TGCAGTGCTAGAAGCCGAGGGGGGCTCGGTTCCCTGAACACTGAAGCTTTCTTT. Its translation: CSARSRGGLGSLNTEAFF.

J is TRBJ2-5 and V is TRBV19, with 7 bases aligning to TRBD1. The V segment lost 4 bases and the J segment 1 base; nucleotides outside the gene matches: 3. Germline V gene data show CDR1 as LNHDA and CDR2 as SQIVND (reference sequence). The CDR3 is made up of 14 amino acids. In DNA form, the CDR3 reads TGTGCCAGTAGTAACGGACAGGTCCAAGAGACCCAGTACTTC. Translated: CASSNGQVQETQYF.

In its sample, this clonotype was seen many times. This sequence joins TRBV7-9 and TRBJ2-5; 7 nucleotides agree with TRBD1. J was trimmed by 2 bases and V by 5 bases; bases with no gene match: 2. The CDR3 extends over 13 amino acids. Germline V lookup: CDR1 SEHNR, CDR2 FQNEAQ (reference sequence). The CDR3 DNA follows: TGTGCCAGCAGCCAGGGGGATCAAGAGACCCAGTACTTC. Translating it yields CASSQGDQETQYF.

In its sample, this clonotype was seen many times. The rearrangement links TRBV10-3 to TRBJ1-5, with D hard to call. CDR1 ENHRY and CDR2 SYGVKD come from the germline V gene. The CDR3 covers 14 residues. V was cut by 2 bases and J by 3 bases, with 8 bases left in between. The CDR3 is CAISESTVNQPQHF. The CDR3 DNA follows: TGTGCCATCAGTGAGAGTACGGTCAATCAGCCCCAGCATTTT.

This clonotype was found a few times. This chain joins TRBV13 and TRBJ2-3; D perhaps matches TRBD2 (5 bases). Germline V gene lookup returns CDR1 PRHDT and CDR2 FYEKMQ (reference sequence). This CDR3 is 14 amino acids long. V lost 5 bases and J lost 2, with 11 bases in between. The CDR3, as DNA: TGTGCCAGCAGCCCCGTGCGGGTCACAGATACGCAGTATTTT. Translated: CASSPVRVTDTQYF.